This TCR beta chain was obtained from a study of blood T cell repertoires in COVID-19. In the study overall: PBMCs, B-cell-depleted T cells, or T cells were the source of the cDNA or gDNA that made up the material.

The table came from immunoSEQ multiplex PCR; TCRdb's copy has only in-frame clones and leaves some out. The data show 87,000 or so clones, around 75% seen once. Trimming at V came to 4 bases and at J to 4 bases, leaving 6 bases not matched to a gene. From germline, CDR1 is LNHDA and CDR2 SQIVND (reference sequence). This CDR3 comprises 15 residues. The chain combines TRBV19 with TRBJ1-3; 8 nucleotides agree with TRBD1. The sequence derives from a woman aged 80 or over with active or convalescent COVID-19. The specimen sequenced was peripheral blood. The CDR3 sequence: CASSTPGGSGNTIYF. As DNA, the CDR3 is TGTGCCAGTAGTACCCCAGGGGGCTCCGGAAACACCATATATTTT.